What follows are 29 T cell receptor beta chains derived from one specimen sequenced in a study of T cell responses to AZD1222 COVID-19 vaccine (dated by TCRdb to about 2021). Sample time point, as interpreted from the label and publication: about 28 days (+/-7) after the second vaccine dose. Receptor libraries were prepared by the immunoSEQ multiplex PCR assay. TCRdb took over this immuneACCESS table, retaining in-frame rearrangements with V and J assigned. Such tables are incomplete; in checked studies, under half of the missing clones stem from an unresolved V gene, and the remainder is unexplained. The sample data list some 180,000 clones, and about 89% of these were observed just once. Together, the top ten hold 1.5% to 2% of the sample. The starting material was peripheral blood, obtained 28 days after the second AZD1222 dose. The receptors shown here come from an adult who received the AZD1222 COVID-19 vaccine.

The chain has TRBV27 and TRBJ1-5; D not resolved. Deletions cut 4 bases from V and 5 bases from J, with 12 bases between. There are 14 residues in the CDR3. Germline V gene sequence: CDR1 MNHEY, CDR2 SMNVEV (reference sequence). The DNA of the CDR3 is TGTGCCAGCAGTTCCGGACCGTTTTATCAGCCCCAGCATTTT. It yields the protein CASSSGPFYQPQHF.

The V gene is TRBV7-2, the J gene TRBJ1-5; TRBD1 agrees at 7 bases. This CDR3 spans 16 amino acids. Germline V gives CDR1 SGHTA, CDR2 FQGNSA. J gave up 0 bases and V 5 bases, and 7 bases lay outside the gene matches. This CDR3 is CASSHRDRYSNQPQHF. In DNA form, the CDR3 reads TGTGCCAGCAGCCACCGGGACAGATATAGCAATCAGCCCCAGCATTTT.

This clone was counted a few times. The gene calls are TRBV5-1 and TRBJ2-7; possibly TRBD1 for D (6 bases). Germline CDR1 and CDR2: SGHRS and YFSETQ. The ends were cut back, 4 bases at V and 0 bases at J, with 17 bases in the middle. CDR3 length: 16 residues. This CDR3 is CASSTAGATSSYEQYF. The CDR3 bases are TGCGCCAGCAGCACAGCAGGGGCGACAAGCTCCTACGAGCAGTACTTC.

This clone was observed a single time. This rearrangement joins TRBV29-1 to TRBJ1-1, with D possibly matching TRBD1 (5 bases). Germline lookup yields CDR1 SQVTM and CDR2 ANQGSEA. Trimming took 7 bases from V and 0 from J, leaving 15 bases between them. CDR3 length: 14 residues. The CDR3 reads CSAHDSLMNTEAFF. CDR3 DNA: TGCAGCGCTCACGACAGCCTCATGAACACTGAAGCTTTCTTT.

V gene TRBV9 combines with J gene TRBJ1-5, with 7 bases aligning to TRBD1. The CDR3 spans 14 residues. CDR1 and CDR2 (germline): SGDLS, YYNGEE. V lost 4 bases to trimming and J lost 4 bases; unmatched junction nucleotides: 5. CDR3 nucleotide sequence: TGTGCCAGCAGCTCAGGGGGGGGGAATCAGCCCCAGCATTTT. This gives the protein CASSSGGGNQPQHF.

The V and J genes are TRBV5-1 and TRBJ1-2, with a possible D match to TRBD1 (5 bases). The CDR3 has 14 residues. Germline V CDR1 and CDR2: SGHRS, YFSETQ. V was trimmed by 1 base and J by 8 bases, leaving 15 bases between them. CDR3 sequence reads: CASSLYGGTGGYTF. DNA of the CDR3: TGCGCCAGCAGCTTGTACGGAGGGACTGGAGGCTACACCTTC.

The chain combines TRBV19 with TRBJ2-5; D is possibly TRBD2 (6 bases). Germline CDR1 and CDR2: LNHDA and SQIVND (reference sequence). This CDR3 region has 15 residues. The V end lost 1 base, the J end lost 1 base, and 10 bases lay between the germline ends. In nucleotides, the CDR3 is TGTGCCAGTAGTATAGGGAGGGCGATCCAAGAGACCCAGTACTTC. Protein product: CASSIGRAIQETQYF.

The chain carries TRBV4-1 and TRBJ2-1, with D uncertain. CDR1 is MGHRA, CDR2 YSYEKL, per germline. Trimming removed 1 base from V and 4 bases from J, with 11 bases in between. This CDR3 is 15 amino acids long. CDR3 DNA sequence: TGCGCCAGCAGCCAAGTTCAGAGACGATACAATGAGCAGTTCTTC. This translates into CASSQVQRRYNEQFF.

The V and J genes are TRBV19 and TRBJ1-1; no reliable D call. Trimming took 4 bases from V and 1 from J, leaving 13 bases between them. The germline CDR1 and CDR2 sequences are LNHDA and SQIVND (reference sequence). The CDR3 totals 15 residues. The CDR3 DNA reads TGTGCCAGTAGTACCCCGGGCAGGAGGAACACTGAAGCTTTCTTT. It specifies CASSTPGRRNTEAFF. Together with reference TRBV19 and TRBJ1-1, the CDR3 gives the full variable domain: DGGITQSPKYLFRKEGQNVTLSCEQNLNHDAMYWYRQDPGQGLRLIYYSQIVNDFQKGDIAEGYSVSREKKESFPLTVTSAQKNPTAFYLCASSTPGRRNTEAFFGQGTRLTVV.

J is TRBJ2-2 and V is TRBV7-9, with 10 bases fitting TRBD1. This CDR3 spans 15 amino acids. The V segment lost 7 bases and the J segment 4 bases; nucleotides outside the gene matches: 6. The V gene's germline CDR1 is SEHNR and CDR2 FQNEAQ (reference sequence). The CDR3, as DNA: TGTGCCAGCAACCCGGACAGGGGGGCCACCGGGGAGCTGTTTTTT. Encoded protein: CASNPDRGATGELFF. Variable domain in full (rest from reference TRBV7-9 and TRBJ2-2): DTGVSQNPRHKITKRGQNVTFRCDPISEHNRLYWYRQTLGQGPEFLTYFQNEAQLEKSRLLSDRFSAERPKGSFSTLEIQRTEQGDSAMYLCASNPDRGATGELFFGEGSRLTVL.

The rearrangement joins TRBV9 to TRBJ2-2; 8 bases agree with TRBD1. Per germline, CDR1 SGDLS and CDR2 YYNGEE. Trimming took 7 bases from V and 0 from J; bases not matched to a gene: 5. This CDR3 has 15 amino acids. This chain's CDR3 is CASGQGLTNTGELFF. The CDR3 DNA sequence: TGTGCCAGCGGACAGGGACTTACGAACACCGGGGAGCTGTTTTTT.

V gene TRBV11-2 combines with J gene TRBJ2-6; D gene uncertain. The CDR3 is 14 residues long. V was pared by 7 bases and J by 0 bases, with 7 bases between. From germline, CDR1 is SGHAT and CDR2 FQNNGV. The CDR3 nucleotides are TGTGCCAGCATCCAAAACTCTGGGGCCAACGTCCTGACTTTC. It codes for CASIQNSGANVLTF.

This chain joins TRBV27 and TRBJ1-3; D unresolved. V dropped 0 bases and J dropped 0 bases, with 9 bases sitting between them. CDR1 and CDR2 from the germline V gene are MNHEY and SMNVEV (reference sequence). This CDR3 is 16 amino acids long. The CDR3 loop reads CASSLSVRHSGNTIYF. CDR3 nucleotides: TGTGCCAGCAGTTTATCTGTCAGGCACTCTGGAAACACCATATATTTT.

This clone has just one count. The chain has TRBV19 and TRBJ1-1; 9 bases agree with TRBD1. CDR3 size: 13 residues. CDR1 is LNHDA, CDR2 SQIVND, per germline (reference sequence). Losses at the gene ends were 3 bases for V and 10 bases for J; bases not matched to a gene: 6. The CDR3 loop reads CASSMGTGLRAFF. The CDR3, as DNA: TGTGCCAGTAGTATGGGGACAGGGCTGAGAGCTTTCTTT.

The chain recombines TRBV12-3 or TRBV12-4 with TRBJ1-2; D is perhaps TRBD1 (5 bases). V shed 2 bases and J shed 2 bases, with 6 bases lying between them. There are 13 residues in the CDR3. The CDR3 nucleotides are TGTGCCAGCAGTTTATGGGACAACTATGGCTACACCTTC. Translating gives CASSLWDNYGYTF.

V gene TRBV4-1 combines with J gene TRBJ1-6; D call uncertain. The CDR3 loop spans 15 amino acids. Trimming stripped 0 bases from V and 9 bases from J, with 12 bases between. Germline V gene data show CDR1 as MGHRA and CDR2 as YSYEKL. In DNA form, the CDR3 reads TGCGCCAGCAGCCAAGATCGAGGCTCCCCTTCACCCCTCCACTTT. Protein sequence: CASSQDRGSPSPLHF.

The table lists this clone with a few counts. The chain is built from TRBV5-4 and TRBJ2-2; 11 bases line up with TRBD2. This CDR3 has 14 amino acids. Germline V gene data show CDR1 as SGHNT and CDR2 as YYREEE (reference sequence). V shed 4 bases and J 8 bases; nucleotides not matched to a gene: 4. The CDR3, as DNA: TGTGCCAGCAGCCCCAGGACTAGCGGGGGGGAGCTGTTTTTT. It is translated as CASSPRTSGGELFF.

The V call is TRBV19, the J call TRBJ2-2, with a tentative D call TRBD2 (5 bases). The CDR3 spans 15 residues. Germline V gene sequence: CDR1 LNHDA, CDR2 SQIVND (reference sequence). The V and J ends lost 8 bases and 5 bases respectively, with 18 bases between them. This chain's CDR3 is CASRVGQTITGELFF. The CDR3 coding sequence is TGTGCCAGTCGAGTCGGGCAGACTATTACCGGGGAGCTGTTTTTT.

The gene calls are TRBV16 and TRBJ2-7; D uncertain. CDR3 size: 14 residues. Germline lookup yields CDR1 KGHSY and CDR2 FQNENV. The V gene lost 0 bases and the J gene lost 6 bases, with 12 bases spanning the gap. The CDR3 loop reads CASSQSIGLTEQYF. CDR3 DNA: TGTGCCAGCAGCCAATCGATAGGGCTGACCGAGCAGTACTTC.

This rearrangement joins TRBV19 to TRBJ2-7; no reliable D call. CDR3 size: 16 residues. Germline V gene lookup returns CDR1 LNHDA and CDR2 SQIVND (reference sequence). V lost 3 bases and J 3 bases, leaving 18 bases between the germline ends. The CDR3 sequence: CASSIGQPSILYEQYF. CDR3 DNA sequence: TGTGCCAGTAGTATCGGCCAACCCTCTATACTCTACGAGCAGTACTTC.

The rearrangement links TRBV19 to TRBJ2-5; D may be TRBD1 or TRBD2 (6 bases each). Germline lookup yields CDR1 LNHDA and CDR2 SQIVND (reference sequence). V lost 3 bases, J lost 5 bases, and 16 bases lay in between. This CDR3 is 15 amino acids long. CDR3 loop: CASSIRRGPRETQYF. The CDR3 bases are TGTGCCAGTAGTATCCGTCGGGGGCCGAGGGAGACCCAGTACTTC. The variable domain in full, with the rest retrieved from reference TRBV19 and TRBJ2-5, is DGGITQSPKYLFRKEGQNVTLSCEQNLNHDAMYWYRQDPGQGLRLIYYSQIVNDFQKGDIAEGYSVSREKKESFPLTVTSAQKNPTAFYLCASSIRRGPRETQYFGPGTRLLVL.

The genes are TRBV24-1 and TRBJ2-1, with 14 bases matching TRBD2. CDR3 length equals 17 residues. Germline CDR1 and CDR2: KGHDR and SFDVKD. V lost 4 bases and J lost 5; bases outside the gene matches: 6. CDR3 in amino acids: CATSDRWTSGGNNEQFF. The CDR3 bases are TGTGCCACCAGTGACCGATGGACTAGCGGGGGGAACAATGAGCAGTTCTTC.

The J gene is TRBJ1-2, the V gene TRBV27; D gene uncertain. Germline loops: CDR1 MNHEY, CDR2 SMNVEV (reference sequence). V was cut by 10 bases and J by 2 bases, with 11 bases left in between. The CDR3 extends over 12 amino acids. The CDR3 sequence: CATATVNYGYTF. The CDR3 bases are TGTGCCACCGCGACGGTAAACTATGGCTACACCTTC.

V gene TRBV27 combines with J gene TRBJ2-2; possible D gene TRBD2, 5 bases. V was trimmed by 3 bases and J by 5 bases, leaving 16 bases between them. The germline CDR1 and CDR2 sequences are MNHEY and SMNVEV (reference sequence). The CDR3 is made up of 16 amino acids. The CDR3 DNA is TGTGCCAGCAGTTTGGACTCGAAACTGGGTACCGGGGAGCTGTTTTTT. It is translated as CASSLDSKLGTGELFF.

The rearrangement links TRBV6-5 to TRBJ2-7; the match to TRBD1 covers 10 bases. CDR3 length equals 14 residues. The trim removed 4 bases at V and 3 bases at J, leaving 3 bases unmatched. Germline CDR1 reads MNHEY; CDR2 reads SVGAGI. For the CDR3, the DNA is TGTGCCAGCAGTTCGACAGGGGGCATCTACGAGCAGTACTTC. Translation: CASSSTGGIYEQYF.

The chain recombines TRBV6-2 or TRBV6-3 with TRBJ1-5; D not resolved. From germline, CDR1 is MNHEY and CDR2 SVGEGT. This CDR3 spans 16 amino acids. Trimming removed 2 bases at V and 6 bases at J, with 17 bases between. The CDR3, as DNA: TGTGCCAGCAGTTACCCCGGAGGATTATCTCGTCAGCCCCAGCATTTT. It is translated as CASSYPGGLSRQPQHF.

The rearrangement links TRBV7-2 to TRBJ2-7, with 9 nucleotides matching TRBD2. Germline V CDR1 and CDR2: SGHTA, FQGNSA. CDR3 length equals 13 residues. Unmatched junction bases numbered 1, after V lost 6 bases and J lost 1 base. CDR3 protein: CASRTSGSYEQYF. Written as DNA, the CDR3 is TGTGCCAGCAGGACTAGCGGATCCTACGAGCAGTACTTC.

The chain has TRBV6-5 and TRBJ2-3; D is uncertain. CDR3 length equals 12 residues. Looked up from germline, CDR1 is MNHEY and CDR2 is SVGAGI. With 2 bases removed from V and 4 bases from J, the gap between germline ends came to 4 bases. The CDR3 protein is CASSYRSDTQYF. The CDR3 nucleotides are TGTGCCAGCAGTTACCGATCAGATACGCAGTATTTT.

The chain is built from TRBV11-2 and TRBJ2-3; 11 nucleotides match TRBD2. Per germline, CDR1 SGHAT and CDR2 FQNNGV. CDR3 length equals 14 residues. V was pared by 3 bases and J by 6 bases, with 2 bases of the junction left unmatched. The CDR3 bases are TGTGCCAGCAGCTTTACTAGCGGGAGTGATACGCAGTATTTT. This encodes CASSFTSGSDTQYF.